This T cell receptor beta chain appears in the sequencing data of a study of early T cells in non-severe SARS-CoV-2 infection. The overall study: Sequenced material consisted of bulk RNA (from unsorted whole blood), and chains were unpaired.

The CDR3 consists of 15 residues. J lost 5 bases, V lost 4 bases, and 9 bases had no gene match. The germline V gene has CDR1 WNHNN and CDR2 SYGVQD (reference sequence). Findings and caveats of the study: Matching with VDJdb favored anti-spike CD8 responses (missing private and CD4 specificities).

This clonotype was counted many times. Antigen unknown. Individual cDNA molecules each received unique molecular identifiers attached to them. TCRdb used MiXCR to reprocess the 5' RACE reads, holding one entry per CDR3 protein. The sample carries around 28,000 distinct CDR3 sequences, around 5% recorded once. The clonotype was recovered from an adult who was a healthcare worker with PCR-confirmed SARS-CoV-2 infection or an uninfected control (not recorded which). J is TRBJ2-5 and V is TRBV10-1, with 8 bases matching TRBD2. The source material was whole blood. CDR3 sequence (DNA): TGCGCCAGCAGTGCGACGGGAGGGCCCTCGGAGACCCAGTACTTC. This encodes CASSATGGPSETQYF.